The source of this T cell receptor beta chain is a study of fetal regulatory T cell absence and autoimmunity. General observations from the study: In IPEX syndrome, oligoclonal enrichment was read as supporting prenatal antigen-driven autoimmunity in the pancreas. Compared with cord blood, pancreas showed oligoclonal TCR enrichment, some clones over 95-fold. Pancreas and cord blood did not differ much in TRB family usage.

The survey-level immunoSEQ assay was used. The method was immunoSEQ multiplex PCR; TCRdb's version includes in-frame clones alone and lacks a portion of them. This sample has about 43,000 clones; roughly 80% occur once, and the top ten carry around 0.43%. The length of the CDR3 is 15 residues. V was cut by 1 base and J by 0 bases, with 8 bases left in between. Germline-derived CDR1 and CDR2 are SGHRS and YFSETQ. As for this clone: Its antigen is still unknown.

The sample taken for sequencing was cord blood. The V and J genes are TRBV5-1 and TRBJ2-1; D unclear. The sequence was collected from a newborn boy with IPEX syndrome. CDR3 protein: CASSLTISSYNEQFF. The CDR3 region has the DNA TGCGCCAGCAGCTTGACGATTAGCTCCTACAATGAGCAGTTCTTC.